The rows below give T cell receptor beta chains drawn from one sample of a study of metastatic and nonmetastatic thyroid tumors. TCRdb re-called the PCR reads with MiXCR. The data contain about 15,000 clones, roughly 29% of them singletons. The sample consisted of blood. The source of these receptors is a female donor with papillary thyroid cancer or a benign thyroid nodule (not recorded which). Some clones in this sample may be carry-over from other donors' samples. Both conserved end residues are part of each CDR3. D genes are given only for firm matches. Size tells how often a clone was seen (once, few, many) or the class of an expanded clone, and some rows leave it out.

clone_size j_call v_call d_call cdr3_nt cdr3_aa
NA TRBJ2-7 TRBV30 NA TGTGCCTGGAGCGACTGGAGGGCTTCCGAGCAGTACTTC CAWSDWRASEQYF
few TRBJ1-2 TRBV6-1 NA TGTGCCAGCAGTGTAGGGGCGGCAGGACCTAACTATGGCTACACCTTC CASSVGAAGPNYGYTF
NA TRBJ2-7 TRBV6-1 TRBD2 TGTGCCAGCAGGCAAGCGGGGTGGCAATACAAGCAGTACTTC CASRQAGWQYKQYF
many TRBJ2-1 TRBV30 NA TGTGCCTGGAGTGTACGGGGCAGGGGGCAGTTCTTC CAWSVRGRGQFF
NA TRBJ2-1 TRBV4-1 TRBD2 TGCGCCAGCAGCCAAGGGGGGTTGGGGCGGGAGTATGGTGAGCAGTTCTTC CASSQGGLGREYGEQFF
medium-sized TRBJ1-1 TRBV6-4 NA TGTGCCAGCAGTGAGGCGGAGAACACTGAAGCTTTCTTT CASSEAENTEAFF
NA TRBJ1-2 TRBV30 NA TGTGCCTGGAGCCCTACATATGGTGGCTACACCTTC CAWSPTYGGYTF
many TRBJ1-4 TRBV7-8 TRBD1 TGTGCCAGCACCCACCGGGGGACAGGGGGATTAGATGAAAAACTGTTTTTT CASTHRGTGGLDEKLFF
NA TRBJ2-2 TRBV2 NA TGTGCCAGCAGTTTACCTGGGGGCAGACTCACCGGGGAGCTGTTTTTT CASSLPGGRLTGELFF
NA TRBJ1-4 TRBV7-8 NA TGTGCCAGCAGCAGTAGCGGAGGAAATGAAAAACTGTTTTTT CASSSSGGNEKLFF
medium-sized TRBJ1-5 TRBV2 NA TGTGCCAGCAGTGAAGGTCGGGGAAGCAATCAGCCCCAGCATTTT CASSEGRGSNQPQHF
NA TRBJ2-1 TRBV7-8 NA TGTGCCAGCAGCTTTCGCGGAGACTCCTACAATGAGCAGTTCTTC CASSFRGDSYNEQFF
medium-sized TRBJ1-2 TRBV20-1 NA TGCAGTGCTAGAGACGGGGGTTTCTCCTATGGCTACACCTTC CSARDGGFSYGYTF
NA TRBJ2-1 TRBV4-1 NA TGCGCCAGCAGCCAAGAAAACAATGAGCAGTTCTTC CASSQENNEQFF
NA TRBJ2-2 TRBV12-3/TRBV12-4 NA TGTGCCAGCAGTCTAGACCGTACGAACACCGGGGAGCTGTTTTTT CASSLDRTNTGELFF
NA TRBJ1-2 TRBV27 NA TGTGCCAGCAGTTTCAGCCCTAACTATGGCTACACCTTC CASSFSPNYGYTF
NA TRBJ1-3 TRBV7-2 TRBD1 TGTGCCAGCAGCTCCCTAACAGGGGGAGGAAACACCATATATTTT CASSSLTGGGNTIYF
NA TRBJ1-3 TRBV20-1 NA TGCAGTGCAGCACAGGTTTCGGGTTTCATCTCGGGAAACACCATATATTTT CSAAQVSGFISGNTIYF
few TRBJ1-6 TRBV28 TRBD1 TGTGCCAGCAGCAGGACAGGGGCGGCACGCAGGTATTCACCCCTCCACTTT CASSRTGAARRYSPLHF
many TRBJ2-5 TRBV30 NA TGTGCCTGGAATATCAGGGAAGAGACCCAGTACTTC CAWNIREETQYF
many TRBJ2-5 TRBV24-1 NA TGTGCCACCAGGCCACCCGTCGGGGAGACCCAGTACTTC CATRPPVGETQYF
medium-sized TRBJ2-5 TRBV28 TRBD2 TGTGCCAGCAGTAAGGGACTAGCGGGGGATCAAGAGACCCAGTACTTC CASSKGLAGDQETQYF
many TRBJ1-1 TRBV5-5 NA TGTGCCAGCAGCTCGGACCCGGGGACAAACACTGAAGCTTTCTTT CASSSDPGTNTEAFF
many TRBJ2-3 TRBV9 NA TGTGCCAGCGGCCCTGAGGGGGGGACTAAAACAGATACGCAGTATTTT CASGPEGGTKTDTQYF
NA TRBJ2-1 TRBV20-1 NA TGCAGTGCTATTTGGGACGTCTGGCACAATGAGCAGTTCTTC CSAIWDVWHNEQFF
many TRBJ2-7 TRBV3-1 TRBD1 TGTGCCAGCAGCCTCCGGGACAGCTACGAGCAGTACTTC CASSLRDSYEQYF
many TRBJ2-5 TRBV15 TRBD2 TGTGCCACCAGCAGAGATCAAGCGGGGGGGCAGACCCAGTACTTC CATSRDQAGGQTQYF
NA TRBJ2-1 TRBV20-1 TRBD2 TGCAGTGCTAGGGGCGGGAGGTTCAATGAGCAGTTCTTC CSARGGRFNEQFF
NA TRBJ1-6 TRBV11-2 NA TGTGCCAGCAGCTTAGGAGGGAAGCTTCCCCTCCACTTT CASSLGGKLPLHF
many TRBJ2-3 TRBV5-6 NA TGTGCCAGCAGCTCCACCAGAGGGGATGGCACAGATACGCAGTATTTT CASSSTRGDGTDTQYF
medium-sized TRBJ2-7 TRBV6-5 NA TGTGCCAGCAGTTACGGGCCCGGAGAGGGCGAGCAGTACTTC CASSYGPGEGEQYF
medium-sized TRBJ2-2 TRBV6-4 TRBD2 TGTGCCAGCAGCTCGACTAGCGGGGGGGCGAACACCGGGGAGCTGTTTTTT CASSSTSGGANTGELFF
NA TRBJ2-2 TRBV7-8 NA TGTGCCAGCAGCTTAGAGGCCCCCGGGGAGCTGTTTTTT CASSLEAPGELFF
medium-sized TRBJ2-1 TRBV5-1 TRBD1 TGCGCCAGCAGCTTGGGACAGGGGATCAGGAATGAGCAGTTCTTC CASSLGQGIRNEQFF
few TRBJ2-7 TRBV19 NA TGTGCCAGTCGGGTTAGCCCTAATCTAGGGGAGCAGTACTTC CASRVSPNLGEQYF
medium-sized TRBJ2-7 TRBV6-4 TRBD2 TGTGCCGGCTTAGCGGGGGGCTACGAGCAGTACTTC CAGLAGGYEQYF
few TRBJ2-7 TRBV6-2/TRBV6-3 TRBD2 TGTGCCAGCAGTACCGGGACTAGCTCCTACGAGCAGTACTTC CASSTGTSSYEQYF
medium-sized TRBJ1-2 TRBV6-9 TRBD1 TGTACCAGCAGTTATTTACTCCGGGACAGGGCACAGGGAGGCTACACCTTC CTSSYLLRDRAQGGYTF
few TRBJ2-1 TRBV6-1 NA TGTGCCAGCGCCGGGGCCGCTAATGAGCAGTTCTTC CASAGAANEQFF
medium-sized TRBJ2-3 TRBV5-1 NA TGCGCCAGCAGCCTTAACGGAGGGAGAGTAGATACGCAGTATTTT CASSLNGGRVDTQYF
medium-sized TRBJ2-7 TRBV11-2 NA TGTGCCAGCAGCCCTTTGGGGGGCCCCTACGAGCAGTACTTC CASSPLGGPYEQYF
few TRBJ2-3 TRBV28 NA TGTGCCAGCAGTTTTTTGTCGGGTACAGATACGCAGTATTTT CASSFLSGTDTQYF
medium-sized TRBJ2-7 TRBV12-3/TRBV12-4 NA TGTGCCAGCAGTTCCGTGGCGGCCATACGATACGAGCAGTACTTC CASSSVAAIRYEQYF
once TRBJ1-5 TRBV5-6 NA TGTGCCAGCAGCTTGGTGGCAGAATGGCAGCCCCAGCATTTT CASSLVAEWQPQHF
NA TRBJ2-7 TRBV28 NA TGTGCCAGCAGTTTAGGAGGAGAGCAGTACTTC CASSLGGEQYF